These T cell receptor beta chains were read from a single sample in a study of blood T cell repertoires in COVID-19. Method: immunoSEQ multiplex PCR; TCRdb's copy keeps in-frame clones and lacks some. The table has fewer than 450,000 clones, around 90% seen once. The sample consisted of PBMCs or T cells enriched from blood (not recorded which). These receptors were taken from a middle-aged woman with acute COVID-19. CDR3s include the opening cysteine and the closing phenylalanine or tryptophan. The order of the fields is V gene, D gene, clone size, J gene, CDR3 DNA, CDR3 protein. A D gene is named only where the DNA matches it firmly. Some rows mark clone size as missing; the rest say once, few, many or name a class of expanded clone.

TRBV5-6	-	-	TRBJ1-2	TGTGCCAGCAGCCGTATCACGCGGAGGGAGGTTAACTATGGCTACACCTTC	CASSRITRREVNYGYTF
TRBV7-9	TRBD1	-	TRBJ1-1	TGTGCCAGCACCATATCAGGGGGCGAAGCTTTCTTT	CASTISGGEAFF
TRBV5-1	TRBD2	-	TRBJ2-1	TGCGCCAGCAGCATTAGCGGGCCCACCGGAAATGAGCAGTTCTTC	CASSISGPTGNEQFF
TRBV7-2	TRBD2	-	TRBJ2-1	TGTGCCAGCAGCTACGATAGCGGGGTTGAGCAGTTCTTC	CASSYDSGVEQFF
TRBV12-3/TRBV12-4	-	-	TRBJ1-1	TGTGCCAGCAGTTTAACGGGGAACACTGAAGCTTTCTTT	CASSLTGNTEAFF
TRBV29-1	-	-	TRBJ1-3	TGCAGCGTCGCAAGTGGCGGGGGAAACACCATATATTTT	CSVASGGGNTIYF
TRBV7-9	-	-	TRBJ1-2	TGTGCCAGCAGCTTAGATGGCAGCCCGCGGTTTGGCTACACCTTC	CASSLDGSPRFGYTF
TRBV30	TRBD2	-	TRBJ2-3	TGTGCCTGGACCGAGGGAGGACTAGCGGGGGCACTCACAGATACGCAGTATTTT	CAWTEGGLAGALTDTQYF
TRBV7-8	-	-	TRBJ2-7	TGTGCCAGCAGCTTAGACAGGGGGGGATCCTACGAGCAGTACTTC	CASSLDRGGSYEQYF
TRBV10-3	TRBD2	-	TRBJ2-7	TGTGCCATCAGTGAGTCTCCTAGCGGGGGTGACGAGCAGTACTTC	CAISESPSGGDEQYF
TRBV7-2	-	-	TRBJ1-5	TGTGCCAGCAGCTTTTTTAGGGCCAGGGATCAGCCCCAGCATTTT	CASSFFRARDQPQHF
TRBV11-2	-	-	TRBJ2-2	TGTGCCAGCAGCTCTGGGACAAACACCGGGGAGCTGTTTTTT	CASSSGTNTGELFF
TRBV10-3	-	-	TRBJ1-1	TGTGCCCATCAGGATGGACCAGGGACTTTGGCTGAAGCTTTCTTT	CAHQDGPGTLAEAFF
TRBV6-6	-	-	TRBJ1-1	TGTGCCAGCAGTCCGGAGAACATGAACACTGAAGCTTTCTTT	CASSPENMNTEAFF
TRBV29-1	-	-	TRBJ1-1	TGCAGCGTTGAACAGGGTAGGACTGAAGCTTTCTTT	CSVEQGRTEAFF
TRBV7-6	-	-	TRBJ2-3	TGTGCCAGCAGTCCTCTATTGAGCGGTAGCACAGATACGCAGTATTTT	CASSPLLSGSTDTQYF
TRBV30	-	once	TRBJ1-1	TGTGCCTGGAGTTTTTCACAGGTTGAAGCTTTCTTT	CAWSFSQVEAFF
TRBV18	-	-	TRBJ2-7	TGTGCCAGCTCACCAGTGGCCAGCTACGAGCAGTACTTC	CASSPVASYEQYF
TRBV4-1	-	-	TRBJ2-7	TGCGCCAGCAGCCAAGATCGTGGCAGGGTGGACGAGCAGTACTTC	CASSQDRGRVDEQYF
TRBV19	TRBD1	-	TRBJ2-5	TGTGCCAGTAGTATAGACAAACAGGGGAGAGAGACCCAGTACTTC	CASSIDKQGRETQYF
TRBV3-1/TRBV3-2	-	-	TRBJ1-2	TGTGCCAGCAGCCAACCTGGAACAGGGAATGGCTACACCTTC	CASSQPGTGNGYTF
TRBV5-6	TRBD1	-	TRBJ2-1	TGTGCCAGCAGCTCTGGACAGGGGGCGTGGAATGAGCAGTTCTTC	CASSSGQGAWNEQFF
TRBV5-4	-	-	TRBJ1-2	TGTGCCAGCAGCACACCCGTAGGGGAGGGCTATGGCTACACCTTC	CASSTPVGEGYGYTF
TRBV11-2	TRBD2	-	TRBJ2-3	TGTGCCAGCAGCTCAAATATCCTAGCGGGCACAGATACGCAGTATTTT	CASSSNILAGTDTQYF
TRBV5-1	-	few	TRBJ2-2	TGCGCCAGCAGCGGGGGAACGGGAGACACCGGGGAGCTGTTTTTT	CASSGGTGDTGELFF
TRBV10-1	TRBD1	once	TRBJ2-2	TGCGCCAGCAGCCGGGACAGGAGAACCGGGGAGCTGTTTTTT	CASSRDRRTGELFF
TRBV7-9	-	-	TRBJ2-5	TGTGCCAGCAGCCAAGTCGGGGAGACCCAGTACTTC	CASSQVGETQYF
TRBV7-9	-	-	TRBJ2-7	TGTGCCAGCTTACTCGGGTCCGAGCAGTACTTC	CASLLGSEQYF
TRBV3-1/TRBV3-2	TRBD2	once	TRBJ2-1	TGTGCCACCAGGGGGACTAGCGGGGGCCCCAGCTCCTACAATGAGCAGTTCTTC	CATRGTSGGPSSYNEQFF
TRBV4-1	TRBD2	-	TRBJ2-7	TGCGCCAGCAGCCATCTAGCGGGGGGGTCTTACGAGCAGTACTTC	CASSHLAGGSYEQYF
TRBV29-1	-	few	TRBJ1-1	TGCAGCGTTTTTGGGCAGTCGAACACTGAAGCTTTCTTT	CSVFGQSNTEAFF
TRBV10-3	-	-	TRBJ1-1	TGTGCCATCAGTGACCCGGGGAGGGACACTGAAGCTTTCTTT	CAISDPGRDTEAFF
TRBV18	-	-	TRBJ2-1	TGTGCCAGCTCACCAGGGAGCTTCAATGAGCAGTTCTTC	CASSPGSFNEQFF
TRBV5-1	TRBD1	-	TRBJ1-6	TGCGCCAGCAGCTTGTCCGGACAGGGGTCGGAGTCACCCCTCCACTTT	CASSLSGQGSESPLHF
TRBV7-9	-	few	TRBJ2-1	TGTGCCAGCACCACCGGGGGTTTATCGGGCAATGAGCAGTTCTTC	CASTTGGLSGNEQFF
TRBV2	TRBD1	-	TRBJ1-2	TGTGCCAGCAGTATAATAGGGACAGAGGGGAACTATGGCTACACCTTC	CASSIIGTEGNYGYTF
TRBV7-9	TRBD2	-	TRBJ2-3	TGTGCCAGCAGCTTATACCGACTAGCGGGGGGGGGCACAGATACGCAGTATTTT	CASSLYRLAGGGTDTQYF
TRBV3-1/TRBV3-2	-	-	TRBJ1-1	TGTGCCAGCAGTTACGACACAGTCACTGAAGCTTTCTTT	CASSYDTVTEAFF
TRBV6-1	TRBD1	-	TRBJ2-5	TGTGCCAGCAGTGAAGCCTTAGGACAGGGGGAGGAGACCCAGTACTTC	CASSEALGQGEETQYF
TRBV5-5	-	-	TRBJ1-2	TGTGCCAGCAGCTTGACGGGTGGCTACACCTTC	CASSLTGGYTF
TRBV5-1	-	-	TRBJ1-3	TGCGCCAGCAGCACGACGCGGGATGGAAACACCATATATTTT	CASSTTRDGNTIYF
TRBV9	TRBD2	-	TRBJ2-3	TGTGCCAGCAGCGTAGGGCGGGGGAGCGATACGCAGTATTTT	CASSVGRGSDTQYF
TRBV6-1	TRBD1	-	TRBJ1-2	TGTGCCAGCAGTGAACTACAGGGGGCGGGAGGCTACACCTTC	CASSELQGAGGYTF
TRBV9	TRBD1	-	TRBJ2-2	TGTGCCAGCAGCGTAGGAGGGGGCGGTAACACCGGGGAGCTGTTTTTT	CASSVGGGGNTGELFF
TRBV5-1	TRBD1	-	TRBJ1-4	TGCGCCAGCAGAGCGGGACAGGAATATGAAAAACTGTTTTTT	CASRAGQEYEKLFF
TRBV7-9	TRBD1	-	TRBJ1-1	TGTGCCAGCAGCTTAGAGACAGGGGGAACTGAAGCTTTCTTT	CASSLETGGTEAFF
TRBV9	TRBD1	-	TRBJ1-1	TGTGCCAGCAGCCGGTTAGGAGGGGGCGGAAGTGAAGCTTTCTTT	CASSRLGGGGSEAFF
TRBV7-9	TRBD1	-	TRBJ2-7	TGTGCCAGCAGCTGGGGACAGCACGAGCAGTACTTC	CASSWGQHEQYF
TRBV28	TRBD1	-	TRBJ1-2	TGTGCCAGCAGTTTGTCCAGGGGGCCTTTAAAATACTATGGCTACACCTTC	CASSLSRGPLKYYGYTF
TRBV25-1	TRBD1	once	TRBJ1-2	TGTGCCAGCAGTGAATATTACCAACCCCAGGGGGCTTCGGGTGGCTACACCTTC	CASSEYYQPQGASGGYTF
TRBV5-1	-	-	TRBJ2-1	TGCGCCAGCAGCTTGGCAGGTTACGATGAGCAGTTCTTC	CASSLAGYDEQFF
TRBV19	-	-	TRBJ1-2	TGTGCCAGTAGTATAGAGCACGGAGGTAACTATGGCTACACCTTC	CASSIEHGGNYGYTF
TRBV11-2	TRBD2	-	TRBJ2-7	TGTGCCAGCAGCTTTAGCGGGCCGACCTACGAGCAGTACTTC	CASSFSGPTYEQYF
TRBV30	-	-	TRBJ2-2	TGTGCCTGGAGTGTAACGGGACAACTCACCGGGGAGCTGTTTTTT	CAWSVTGQLTGELFF